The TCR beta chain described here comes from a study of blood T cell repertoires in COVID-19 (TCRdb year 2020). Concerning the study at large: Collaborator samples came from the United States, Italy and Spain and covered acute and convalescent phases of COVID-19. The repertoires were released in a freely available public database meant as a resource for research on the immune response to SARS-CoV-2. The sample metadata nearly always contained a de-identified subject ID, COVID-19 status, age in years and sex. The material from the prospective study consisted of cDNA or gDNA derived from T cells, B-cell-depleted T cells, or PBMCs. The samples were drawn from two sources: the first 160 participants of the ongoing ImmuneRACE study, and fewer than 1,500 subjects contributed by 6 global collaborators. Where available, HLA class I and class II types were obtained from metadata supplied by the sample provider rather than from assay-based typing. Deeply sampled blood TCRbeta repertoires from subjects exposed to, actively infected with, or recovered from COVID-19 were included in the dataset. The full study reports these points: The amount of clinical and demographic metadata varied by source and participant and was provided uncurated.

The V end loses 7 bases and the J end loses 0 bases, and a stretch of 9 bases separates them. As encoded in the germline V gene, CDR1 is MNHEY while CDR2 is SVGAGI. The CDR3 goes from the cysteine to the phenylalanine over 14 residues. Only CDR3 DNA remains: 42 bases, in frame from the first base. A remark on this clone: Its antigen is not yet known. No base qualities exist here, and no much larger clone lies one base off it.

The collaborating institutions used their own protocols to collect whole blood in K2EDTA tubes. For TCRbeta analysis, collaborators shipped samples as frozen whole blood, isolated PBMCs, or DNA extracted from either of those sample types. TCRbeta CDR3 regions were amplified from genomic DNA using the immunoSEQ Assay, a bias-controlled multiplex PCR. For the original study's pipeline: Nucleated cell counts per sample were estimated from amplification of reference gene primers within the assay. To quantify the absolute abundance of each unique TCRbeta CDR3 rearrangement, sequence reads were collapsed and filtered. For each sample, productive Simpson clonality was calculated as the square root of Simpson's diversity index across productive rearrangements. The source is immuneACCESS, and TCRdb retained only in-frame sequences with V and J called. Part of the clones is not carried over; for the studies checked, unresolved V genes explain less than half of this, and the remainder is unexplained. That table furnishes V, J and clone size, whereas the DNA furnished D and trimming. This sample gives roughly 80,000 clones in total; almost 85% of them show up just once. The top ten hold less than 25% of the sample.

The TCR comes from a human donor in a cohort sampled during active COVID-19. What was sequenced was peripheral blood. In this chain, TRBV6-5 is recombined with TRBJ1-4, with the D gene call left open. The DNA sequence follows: TGTGCCAGCACCTCGACTTCAACTAATGAAAAACTGTTTTTT. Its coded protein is CASTSTSTNEKLFF.